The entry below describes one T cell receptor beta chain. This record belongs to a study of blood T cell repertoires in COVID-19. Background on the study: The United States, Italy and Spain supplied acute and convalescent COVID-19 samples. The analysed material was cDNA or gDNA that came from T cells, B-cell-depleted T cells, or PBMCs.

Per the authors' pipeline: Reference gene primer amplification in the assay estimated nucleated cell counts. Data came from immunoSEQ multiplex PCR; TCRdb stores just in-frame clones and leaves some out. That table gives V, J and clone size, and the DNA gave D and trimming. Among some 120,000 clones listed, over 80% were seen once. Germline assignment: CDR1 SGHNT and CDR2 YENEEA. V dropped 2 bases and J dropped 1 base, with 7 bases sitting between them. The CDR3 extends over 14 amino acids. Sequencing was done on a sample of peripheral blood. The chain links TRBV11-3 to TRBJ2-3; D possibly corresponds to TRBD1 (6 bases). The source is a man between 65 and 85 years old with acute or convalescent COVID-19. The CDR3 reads CASSLTGRTDTQYF. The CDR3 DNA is TGTGCCAGCAGCTTAACAGGGCGCACAGATACGCAGTATTTT. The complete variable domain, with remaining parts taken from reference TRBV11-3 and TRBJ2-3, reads EAGVVQSPRYKIIEKKQPVAFWCNPISGHNTLYWYLQNLGQGPELLIRYENEEAVDDSQLPKDRFSAERLKGVDSTLKIQPAELGDSAVYLCASSLTGRTDTQYFGPGTRLTVL.